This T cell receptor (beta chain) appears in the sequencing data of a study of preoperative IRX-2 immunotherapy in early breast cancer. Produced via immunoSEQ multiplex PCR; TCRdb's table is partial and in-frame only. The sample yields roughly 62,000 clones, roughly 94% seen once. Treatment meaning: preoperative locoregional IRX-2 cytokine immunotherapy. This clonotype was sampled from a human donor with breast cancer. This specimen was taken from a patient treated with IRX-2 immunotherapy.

CDR3 in DNA: TGTGCCAGCAGTGCCGGGACCTCCTATGGCTACACCTTC. As protein: CASSAGTSYGYTF. The chain links TRBV6-6 to TRBJ1-2; D possibly corresponds to TRBD1 (5 bases). Per germline, CDR1 MNHNY and CDR2 SVGAGI (reference sequence). Trimming pared 5 bases from V and 4 bases from J, leaving 11 bases between. This CDR3 is built from 13 residues.